This T cell receptor beta chain was documented in a study of blood T cell repertoires in COVID-19. This clone was counted a single time. Original processing methods: How many nucleated cells were present was estimated from reference gene primer amplification. Data came from immunoSEQ multiplex PCR; TCRdb stores just in-frame clones and leaves some out. The V and J calls and clone size were taken over from that table, and D and trimming were inferred from the DNA. The sample consists of approximately 260,000 clones, roughly 90% of them appearing once. After removal of 1 base from V and 0 bases from J, the junction contained 6 bases not matched to a gene. CDR3 length: 16 residues. Germline V gene data show CDR1 as SGHRS and CDR2 as YFSETQ.

Sequencing was performed on peripheral blood. The chain is built from TRBV5-1 and TRBJ1-1, with 7 bases identical to TRBD1. This TCR was recovered from a woman aged 55 to 70 with COVID-19, enrolled during active disease. This chain's CDR3 is CASSLTIGQVNTEAFF. The CDR3 bases are TGCGCCAGCAGCTTGACTATCGGACAGGTGAACACTGAAGCTTTCTTT. Full variable domain (rest looked up from reference TRBV5-1 and TRBJ1-1): KAGVTQTPRYLIKTRGQQVTLSCSPISGHRSVSWYQQTPGQGLQFLFEYFSETQRNKGNFPGRFSGRQFSNSRSEMNVSTLELGDSALYLCASSLTIGQVNTEAFFGQGTRLTVV.